This T cell receptor (beta chain) was identified in a study of spatial heterogeneity in lung cancer. In the study overall: A consistent excess of beta-chain over alpha-chain sequences was detected. For the average unique TCR and UMI combination, more than 8.5 occurrences appeared in raw reads.

The sample holds many counts of this clonotype. Its matching antigen is unknown. TCRdb reprocessed the 5' RACE reads via MiXCR and lists one record per CDR3 protein. The repertoire holds over 45,000 distinct CDR3 sequences, with approximately 5% as singletons. Specified time point: sample taken at primary tumor resection. The V segment lost 7 bases and the J segment 6 bases; nucleotides outside the gene matches: 7. This CDR3 contains 14 residues. CDR1 WSHSY and CDR2 SAAADI come from the germline V gene. Study-level points and caveats: Circulating ubiquitous expanded tumor TCRs were observed more frequently at resection than at follow-up.

The source is a male donor with early-stage non-small cell lung cancer. The sequencing used PBMCs, collected at surgery. The chain employs TRBV10-2 and TRBJ2-1; 9 positions match TRBD2. The CDR3 loop reads CASKGGRAFNEQFF. The CDR3 nucleotides are TGCGCCAGCAAGGGCGGGAGGGCCTTCAATGAGCAGTTCTTC.